This passage covers 3 T cell receptor beta chains from one sample sequenced in a study of CD8+ T cells in alopecia areata. In a group of four to six patients, CD4+ cells were sorted into CD25+CD127- cells. The authors extracted RNA and reverse transcribed it into cDNA as the sequencing template. Using immunoSEQ multiplex PCR, the repertoire was profiled, and TCRdb retains in-frame clones only, with some absent. The data hold roughly 20,000 clones, with 60% to 65% observed a single time. Material: CD4+ Tregs sorted from blood. The receptors originated from a human donor with alopecia areata.

The rearrangement uses TRBV6-5 and TRBJ2-1; 10 bases are a match to TRBD1. The CDR3 extends over 14 amino acids. Trimming took 5 bases from V and 10 from J; bases not matched to a gene: 8. CDR1 is MNHEY and CDR2 is SVGAGI in the germline V gene. CDR3 coding DNA: TGTGCCAGCAGTGCGGGACAGGGGCTTCGAGAGCAGTTCTTC. This gives the protein CASSAGQGLREQFF.

This clone showed up just a few times. The chain is built from TRBV11-2 and TRBJ1-3; D is uncertain. The CDR3 runs 20 residues. Germline loops: CDR1 SGHAT, CDR2 FQNNGV. V was cut by 0 bases and J by 0 bases, with 21 bases left in between. The CDR3 protein is CASSLDPGGPSFSSGNTIYF. The CDR3 DNA reads TGTGCCAGCAGCTTAGACCCTGGAGGGCCCTCATTTTCCTCTGGAAACACCATATATTTT.

This sequence joins TRBV7-2 and TRBJ2-3; no clear D gene. CDR1 and CDR2 from the germline V gene are SGHTA and FQGNSA. V lost 5 bases and J lost 6, with 18 bases in between. The CDR3 is made up of 15 amino acids. The CDR3 protein is CASSKPGQLRDTQYF. In nucleotides, the CDR3 is TGTGCCAGCAGCAAGCCGGGCCAACTTAGGGATACGCAGTATTTT.